The source of this TCR beta chain is a study of blood T cell repertoires in COVID-19. Study summary: The United States, Italy and Spain supplied acute and convalescent COVID-19 samples. Sources were T cells, B-cell-depleted T cells, or PBMCs; the material itself was cDNA or gDNA.

Authors' analysis steps: Estimates of nucleated cell counts were drawn from the amplification of reference gene primers. TCRdb's table, derived via immunoSEQ multiplex PCR, lists solely in-frame clones and lacks some. For V, J and clone size, that table is used; D and trimming come from the DNA. The profile covers 100,000 or so clones, with roughly four fifths appearing a single time and 13% taken by the ten largest. Between the trimmed V and J ends, which lost 1 base and 0 bases, there was a span of 7 bases. This CDR3 contains 15 residues. Germline loops: CDR1 SGHTA, CDR2 FQGNSA. This TCR was recovered from a human donor in a cohort sampled during active COVID-19. The rearrangement joins TRBV7-2 to TRBJ1-3, with unresolved D. Sequencing used peripheral blood. CDR3 protein: CASSLVLYSGNTIYF. CDR3 bases: TGTGCCAGCAGCTTAGTATTGTACTCTGGAAACACCATATATTTT. Filled out from reference TRBV7-2 and TRBJ1-3, the complete variable domain reads GAGVSQSPSNKVTEKGKDVELRCDPISGHTALYWYRQSLGQGLEFLIYFQGNSAPDKSGLPSDRFSAERTGGSVSTLTIQRTQQEDSAVYLCASSLVLYSGNTIYFGEGSWLTVV.